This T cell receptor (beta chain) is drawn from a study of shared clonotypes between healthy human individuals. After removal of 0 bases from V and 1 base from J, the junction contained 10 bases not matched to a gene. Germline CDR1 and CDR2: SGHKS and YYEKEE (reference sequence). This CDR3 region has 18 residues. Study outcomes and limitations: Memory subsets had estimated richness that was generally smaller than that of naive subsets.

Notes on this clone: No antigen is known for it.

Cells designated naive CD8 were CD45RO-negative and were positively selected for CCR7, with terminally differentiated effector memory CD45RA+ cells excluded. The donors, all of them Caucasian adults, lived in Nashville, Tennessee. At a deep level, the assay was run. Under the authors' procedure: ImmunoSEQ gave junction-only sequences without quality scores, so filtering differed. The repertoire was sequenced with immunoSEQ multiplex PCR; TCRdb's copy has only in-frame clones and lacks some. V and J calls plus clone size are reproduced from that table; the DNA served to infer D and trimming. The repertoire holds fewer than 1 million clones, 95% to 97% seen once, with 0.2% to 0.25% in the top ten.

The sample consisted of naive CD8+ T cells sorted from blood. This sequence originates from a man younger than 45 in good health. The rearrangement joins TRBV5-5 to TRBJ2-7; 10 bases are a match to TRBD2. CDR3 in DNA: TGTGCCAGCAGCTTGGGGCTCGCGTCAGCGGGAGGGTCCTACGAGCAGTACTTC. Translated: CASSLGLASAGGSYEQYF.